The next 8 T cell receptor beta chains were all read from a single sample in a study of T cells in tuberculosis (dated by TCRdb to the late 2010s). PBMC were thawed, rested overnight, stained with a GMM-loaded CD1B tetramer, a Live/Dead dye and anti-CD3, and then sorted on a FACS Aria II. C32 glucose monomycolate purified from Rhodococcus equi was loaded onto CD1B tetramers. The receptor library was made with the immunoSEQ multiplex PCR assay. This is the immuneACCESS table as TCRdb keeps it, with only in-frame sequences that have V and J called. A part of the clones is gone; compared with another copy, unresolved V genes explain less than half, and the rest is unexplained. A total of about 58,000 clones appear in this sample, approximately 91% of them only once. Around a fifth of the sample belongs to the ten largest clones. Sequencing was performed on CD1b-GMM tetramer-negative cells sorted from PBMCs. The meaning of the sample's cell subset or site label: T cells not binding CD1B-GMM tetramer, sorted from same donor. These receptors all stem from an adult woman with latent tuberculosis.

The CDR3 sequence: CASSSYGGAMNTEAFF. In DNA, the CDR3 is TGTGCCAGTAGTAGTTACGGGGGTGCTATGAACACTGAAGCTTTCTTT. The chain couples TRBV19 to TRBJ1-1, with D tentatively TRBD1 (5 bases). The germline gives CDR1 LNHDA, CDR2 SQIVND (reference sequence). The CDR3 spans 16 residues. V was cut by 4 bases and J by 0 bases, with 15 bases left in between.

This chain uses TRBV4-2 with TRBJ1-1; the D gene is possibly TRBD1 (5 bases). This CDR3 is built from 15 residues. V was pared by 1 base and J by 0 bases, with 9 bases between. Germline CDR1 reads LGHNA; CDR2 reads YNFKEQ. The CDR3 DNA reads TGTGCCAGCAGCCAAGCGACAGTTTTGAACACTGAAGCTTTCTTT. It codes for CASSQATVLNTEAFF.

This sequence joins TRBV9 and TRBJ2-3; 10 nucleotides agree with TRBD2. The V and J ends lost 0 bases and 6 bases, in that order; junction bases with no gene match: 10. The CDR3 spans 17 residues. Germline V gene lookup returns CDR1 SGDLS and CDR2 YYNGEE. The CDR3 nucleotides are TGTGCCAGCAGCGTAGGGGGTGGGGGACTAGCGACCGATACGCAGTATTTT. Translating it yields CASSVGGGGLATDTQYF.

This chain joins TRBV9 and TRBJ2-3, with 8 bases aligning to TRBD2. The CDR3 is made up of 17 amino acids. The germline V gene encodes CDR1 SGDLS and CDR2 YYNGEE. V lost 2 bases and J lost 1; bases outside the gene matches: 9. CDR3 DNA: TGTGCCAGCAGCGTTCTAGCGGGCCTATACGGCACAGATACGCAGTATTTT. It encodes CASSVLAGLYGTDTQYF.

This rearrangement joins TRBV27 to TRBJ1-1, with D unclear. Germline lookup yields CDR1 MNHEY and CDR2 SMNVEV (reference sequence). CDR3 length: 13 amino acids. The V end was cut by 8 bases, the J end by 4 bases, with 14 bases between. The DNA of the CDR3 is TGTGCCAGCCCCCCCGCCTGGAGCACTGAAGCTTTCTTT. Amino acid sequence: CASPPAWSTEAFF.

This chain links TRBV28 with TRBJ2-3, with TRBD2 as a possible D gene (6 bases). Deletions cut 4 bases from V and 6 bases from J, with 14 bases between. The CDR3 is 14 amino acids. CDR1 and CDR2 from the germline V gene are MDHEN and SYDVKM. CDR3 loop: CASSWDWERDTQYF. CDR3 coding DNA: TGTGCCAGCAGTTGGGACTGGGAACGGGATACGCAGTATTTT.

The V call is TRBV4-3, the J call TRBJ2-7, with D maybe TRBD2 (5 bases). The CDR3 spans 14 residues. The V and J ends lost 1 base and 4 bases respectively, with 11 bases between them. Looked up from germline, CDR1 is LGHNA and CDR2 is YSLEER. Here the CDR3 DNA reads TGCGCCAGCAGCCAAGGTCTAGCTTCGTACGAGCAGTACTTC. It is translated as CASSQGLASYEQYF.

The rearrangement joins TRBV30 to TRBJ2-7, with D perhaps TRBD1 (6 bases). This CDR3 has 12 amino acids. V was shortened by 5 bases and J by 3 bases, with 11 bases between the two germline ends. Germline V CDR1 and CDR2: GTSNPN, SVGIG (reference sequence). Here the CDR3 DNA reads TGTGCCTGGTCCAGGGGCCGCTACGAGCAGTACTTC. It codes for CAWSRGRYEQYF.